This passage covers 29 T cell receptor beta chains from one sample sequenced in a study of early T cells in non-severe SARS-CoV-2 infection. TCRdb used MiXCR to reprocess the 5' RACE reads, holding one entry per CDR3 protein. The top ten hold about 6% of the sample, which has around 80,000 distinct CDR3 sequences, over 10% seen once. Sequences were obtained from whole blood. These receptors all come from an adult who was a healthcare worker with PCR-confirmed SARS-CoV-2 infection or an uninfected control (not recorded which).

The rearrangement uses TRBV28 and TRBJ2-3; 9 bases map to TRBD2. Trimming took 7 bases from V and 2 from J; bases not matched to a gene: 4. The CDR3 covers 14 residues. The germline CDR1 and CDR2 sequences are MDHEN and SYDVKM. The CDR3 region has the DNA TGTGCCAGCATGACTAGCGGAATCACAGATACGCAGTATTTT. Translation gives CASMTSGITDTQYF. The full variable domain, in which reference TRBV28 and TRBJ2-3 provide the parts outside the CDR3, is DVKVTQSSRYLVKRTGEKVFLECVQDMDHENMFWYRQDPGLGLRLIYFSYDVKMKEKGDIPEGYSVSREKKERFSLILESASTNQTSMYLCASMTSGITDTQYFGPGTRLTVL.

Ten or more counts support this clonotype. The chain combines TRBV20-1 with TRBJ2-4, with TRBD2 identical over 9 bases. Germline assignment: CDR1 DFQATT and CDR2 SNEGSKA (reference sequence). The CDR3 has 17 residues. The CDR3 loop reads CAAVFGGRVLAKNIQYF. The CDR3 nucleotides are TGCGCAGCGGTTTTCGGCGGGAGGGTACTAGCCAAAAACATTCAGTACTTC.

This clonotype was detected many times. V usage is TRBV9 and J usage is TRBJ1-1; D gene uncertain. V dropped 0 bases and J dropped 3 bases, with 6 bases sitting between them. There are 13 residues in the CDR3. In germline, CDR1 is SGDLS, CDR2 YYNGEE. The CDR3 loop is CASSVATDTEAFF. CDR3 sequence (DNA): TGTGCCAGCAGCGTAGCAACGGACACTGAAGCTTTCTTT.

This clonotype was picked up a small number of times. The V call is TRBV28, the J call TRBJ2-6, with D unresolved. V lost 2 bases to trimming and J lost 1 base, with 6 bases between them. The CDR3 totals 15 residues. Germline assignment: CDR1 MDHEN and CDR2 SYDVKM. The CDR3 coding sequence is TGTGCCAGCAGTTTAGACGATTCTGGGGCCAACGTCCTGACTTTC. Its translation is CASSLDDSGANVLTF.

This clonotype has a count of ten or more. The chain is built from TRBV19 and TRBJ1-5, with 8 bases lining up with TRBD1. The trim removed 3 bases at V and 6 bases at J, leaving 4 bases unmatched. Germline loops: CDR1 LNHDA, CDR2 SQIVND (reference sequence). The CDR3 covers 14 residues. This chain's CDR3 is CASSMGQAGQPQHF. The CDR3 DNA sequence: TGTGCCAGTAGTATGGGACAGGCGGGTCAGCCCCAGCATTTT.

In its sample, this clonotype was seen many times. This chain uses TRBV5-5 with TRBJ2-2, with D hard to call. CDR3 length: 17 residues. The V and J ends lost 0 bases and 6 bases respectively, with 18 bases between them. Germline V gene data show CDR1 as SGHKS and CDR2 as YYEKEE (reference sequence). In nucleotides, the CDR3 is TGTGCCAGCAGCTTGGTCGCCAGATCCTCACGTGCCGGGGAGCTGTTTTTT. Its translation: CASSLVARSSRAGELFF.

The V and J genes are TRBV29-1 and TRBJ2-4; 9 bases match TRBD1. V was clipped by 6 bases and J by 2 bases; unmatched bases: 8. Germline loops: CDR1 SQVTM, CDR2 ANQGSEA. The CDR3 loop spans 15 amino acids. The CDR3 here is CSVVVQGAPKNIQYF. CDR3 in DNA: TGCAGCGTCGTCGTACAGGGGGCGCCCAAAAACATTCAGTACTTC.

This clonotype was counted between two and nine times. The V call is TRBV18, the J call TRBJ2-7; D unresolved. Germline CDR1 KGHSH, CDR2 LQKENI. The CDR3 length is 12 residues. V was shortened by 4 bases and J by 2 bases, with 6 bases between the two germline ends. This chain's CDR3 is CASSLVPYEQYF. Written as DNA, the CDR3 is TGTGCCAGCTCACTCGTACCCTACGAGCAGTACTTC.

This clonotype came up many times. A junction end diverges from the germline sequence, so it may reflect a read error. This CDR3 is CASNEFSTEAFF. CDR3 in DNA: TGTGCCAGCAATGAATTCAGCACTGAAGCTTTCTTT. The chain joins TRBV2 to TRBJ1-1, with D unclear. The CDR3 runs 12 residues. The germline V gene has CDR1 SNHLY and CDR2 FYNNEI.

The chain carries TRBV29-1 and TRBJ2-3; D ambiguous. The CDR3 has 11 amino acids. V shed 3 bases and J shed 6 bases, with 7 bases lying between them. The germline gives CDR1 SQVTM, CDR2 ANQGSEA. The CDR3 sequence: CSVDPGDTQYF. In DNA, the CDR3 is TGCAGCGTTGATCCCGGGGATACGCAGTATTTT.

The V call is TRBV7-2, the J call TRBJ2-1; D gene uncertain. Looked up from germline, CDR1 is SGHTA and CDR2 is FQGNSA. V lost 5 bases to trimming and J lost 7 bases, with 15 bases between them. This CDR3 comprises 14 residues. The CDR3 here is CASSQGDWRNEQFF. For the CDR3, the DNA is TGTGCCAGCAGCCAAGGAGACTGGCGGAATGAGCAGTTCTTC.

This clonotype was detected ten times or more. The chain links TRBV24-1 to TRBJ1-1; no clear D. V shed 9 bases and J shed 3 bases, with 7 bases lying between them. Germline-derived CDR1 and CDR2 are KGHDR and SFDVKD. The length of the CDR3 is 11 residues. CDR3 sequence reads: CATYAYTEAFF. CDR3 nucleotide sequence: TGTGCCACCTATGCCTACACTGAAGCTTTCTTT.

This clonotype came up many times. The V and J genes are TRBV4-1 and TRBJ2-3; 15 bases are a match to TRBD2. J lost 3 bases, V lost 4 bases, and 11 bases had no gene match. The germline V gene has CDR1 MGHRA and CDR2 YSYEKL. The CDR3 runs to 19 residues. The DNA of the CDR3 is TGCGCCAGCAGCCCCCTCGGACTAGCGGGGGGGTCCGGAACAGATACGCAGTATTTT. Its translation: CASSPLGLAGGSGTDTQYF.

This clonotype was seen a handful of times. V usage is TRBV2 and J usage is TRBJ2-1, with 11 bases that match TRBD2. The CDR3 is 12 residues long. Germline assignment: CDR1 SNHLY and CDR2 FYNNEI. Trimming cost V 6 bases and J 15 bases; bases outside gene matches: 7. This CDR3 is CASSQTSGERFF. CDR3 nucleotides: TGTGCCAGCAGCCAGACTAGCGGGGAACGGTTCTTC.

V usage is TRBV7-2 and J usage is TRBJ2-4; TRBD1 is a possible D gene (6 bases). The V and J ends lost 0 bases and 6 bases respectively, with 12 bases between them. The germline V gene encodes CDR1 SGHTA and CDR2 FQGNSA. This CDR3 is 15 amino acids long. The CDR3 DNA reads TGTGCCAGCAGCTTAGCGTTGGGACACGCAAACATTCAGTACTTC. Its translation is CASSLALGHANIQYF. Looking up the rest from reference TRBV7-2 and TRBJ2-4 gives the full variable domain: GAGVSQSPSNKVTEKGKDVELRCDPISGHTALYWYRQSLGQGLEFLIYFQGNSAPDKSGLPSDRFSAERTGGSVSTLTIQRTQQEDSAVYLCASSLALGHANIQYFGAGTRLSVL.

This clonotype occurred a few times. V is TRBV7-6 and J is TRBJ2-1, with D perhaps matching TRBD1 or TRBD2 (5 bases each). The CDR3 length is 17 residues. V lost 3 bases and J lost 2, with 17 bases in between. Germline lookup yields CDR1 SGHVS and CDR2 FNYEAQ. The CDR3 protein is CASSFLGRESTYNEQFF. The CDR3 DNA is TGTGCCAGCAGCTTCCTCGGCAGGGAGTCAACCTACAATGAGCAGTTCTTC.

This clonotype was seen ten or more times. In DNA, the CDR3 is TGTGCCAGCAGCTTAAGCCATTCCACTGAAGCTTTCTTT. This gives the protein CASSLSHSTEAFF. This chain links TRBV7-6 with TRBJ1-1, with D unresolved. V was trimmed by 2 bases and J by 4 bases, leaving 8 bases between them. This CDR3 has 13 amino acids. From germline, CDR1 is SGHVS and CDR2 FNYEAQ.

The V gene is TRBV28, the J gene TRBJ2-1; 9 bases agree with TRBD1. Trimming cost V 5 bases and J 3 bases; bases outside gene matches: 5. The CDR3 is 15 amino acids. Germline assignment: CDR1 MDHEN and CDR2 SYDVKM. CDR3 sequence reads: CASSVNRGLYNEQFF. In DNA, the CDR3 is TGTGCCAGCAGTGTAAACAGGGGGCTCTACAATGAGCAGTTCTTC.

The table lists this clonotype with many counts. The V gene is TRBV30, the J gene TRBJ2-1; D unresolved. V was trimmed by 4 bases and J by 0 bases, leaving 4 bases between them. This CDR3 is 12 amino acids long. Germline V gene lookup returns CDR1 GTSNPN and CDR2 SVGIG (reference sequence). The CDR3 loop reads CAWIPSYNEQFF. CDR3 DNA sequence: TGTGCCTGGATACCCTCCTACAATGAGCAGTTCTTC.

V and J are TRBV29-1 and TRBJ1-1, with D possibly being TRBD1 (5 bases). The CDR3 runs to 12 residues. In germline, CDR1 is SQVTM, CDR2 ANQGSEA. The V and J ends lost 7 bases and 6 bases respectively, with 15 bases between them. CDR3 sequence reads: CSAGTGAPEAFF. The DNA for the CDR3 is TGCAGCGCCGGGACTGGGGCTCCTGAAGCTTTCTTT.

This clonotype has more than one count but fewer than ten. The V gene is TRBV28, the J gene TRBJ1-5; D is ambiguous. The CDR3 is 11 amino acids. Germline loops: CDR1 MDHEN, CDR2 SYDVKM. Trimming shortened V by 3 bases and J by 9 bases, and 6 bases separated the two germline ends. The CDR3, as DNA: TGTGCCAGCAGTTTTGTGGGGCCCCAGCATTTT. Amino acid sequence: CASSFVGPQHF.

This chain joins TRBV7-9 and TRBJ1-1, with D tentatively TRBD1 (6 bases). Germline lookup yields CDR1 SEHNR and CDR2 FQNEAQ (reference sequence). V was clipped by 1 base and J by 11 bases, with 17 bases between them. CDR3 length: 14 residues. The CDR3 sequence is CASSLEGTTGQAFF. The CDR3 DNA sequence: TGTGCCAGCAGCTTAGAGGGGACTACAGGGCAGGCTTTCTTT.

This clonotype was seen many times. This chain links TRBV5-1 with TRBJ2-1; the match to TRBD2 covers 8 bases. The germline V gene has CDR1 SGHRS and CDR2 YFSETQ. This CDR3 has 14 residues. The trim removed 3 bases at V and 6 bases at J, leaving 5 bases unmatched. CDR3 nucleotides: TGCGCCAGCAGCTCGAGCGGGGGCGGCAATGAGCAGTTCTTC. Translated, it gives CASSSSGGGNEQFF.

This clonotype has a handful of counts. The genes are TRBV20-1 and TRBJ2-6; TRBD1 might be the D (6 bases). V lost 3 bases, J lost 1 base, and 10 bases lay in between. This CDR3 spans 15 amino acids. CDR1 and CDR2 from the germline V gene are DFQATT and SNEGSKA (reference sequence). The CDR3 region has the DNA TGCAGTGCTAGTGAGACAGGATCTGGGGCCAACGTCCTGACTTTC. It encodes CSASETGSGANVLTF.

This clonotype came up a few times. The chain couples TRBV29-1 to TRBJ2-1; 7 bases align to TRBD1. This CDR3 comprises 13 residues. Germline V gene data show CDR1 as SQVTM and CDR2 as ANQGSEA. V lost 5 bases to trimming and J lost 8 bases; unmatched junction nucleotides: 9. For the CDR3, the DNA is TGCAGCGTTCGGGACAGATACGCAGATGAGCAGTTCTTC. It codes for CSVRDRYADEQFF.

V and J are TRBV21-1 and TRBJ1-3; the D call TRBD1 from the table was never checked on the DNA. TRBV21-1 is tagged as a pseudogene. CDR3 length: 18 amino acids. The CDR3 sequence: CASSKVQGFRGSENTIYF. The CDR3 DNA reads as TGTGCCAGCAGCAAGGTACAGGGGTTCCGCGGCTCTGAAAACACCATATATTTT.

This sequence joins TRBV6-2 or TRBV6-3 and TRBJ2-5, with D tentatively TRBD2 (5 bases). Germline CDR1 and CDR2: MNHEY and SVGEGT. The CDR3 runs to 14 residues. Between the trimmed V and J ends, which lost 2 bases and 2 bases, there was a span of 9 bases. The CDR3 DNA sequence: TGTGCCAGCAGTTACCTTAGCGTACAAGAGACCCAGTACTTC. It codes for CASSYLSVQETQYF.

The chain carries TRBV20-1 and TRBJ2-7, with 9 nucleotides matching TRBD1. Germline V lookup: CDR1 DFQATT, CDR2 SNEGSKA (reference sequence). V dropped 0 bases and J dropped 1; count of bases not matched to a gene: 4. CDR3 size: 15 residues. The CDR3 DNA follows: TGCAGTGCTAGAGATCTCGGGACAGGGTCCTACGAGCAGTACTTC. Translation: CSARDLGTGSYEQYF.

The chain links TRBV18 to TRBJ2-5, with 9 bases fitting TRBD2. Germline CDR1 and CDR2: KGHSH and LQKENI. This CDR3 comprises 15 residues. The V segment lost 3 bases and the J segment 5 bases; nucleotides outside the gene matches: 7. The CDR3: CASSPERGVYETQYF. CDR3 sequence (DNA): TGTGCCAGCTCACCGGAGCGGGGGGTCTACGAGACCCAGTACTTC.